This is a list of T cell receptor beta chains from one sample in a study of PD-1 blockade in classical Hodgkin lymphoma. The assay was immunoSEQ multiplex PCR, and TCRdb's table has in-frame clones only and misses some. The top ten hold around 0.2% of the sample, which has nearly 35,000 clones, more than 85% seen once. The sample taken for sequencing was CD4+ T cells from blood. All receptors come from a human donor with classical Hodgkin lymphoma. Each CDR3 is given with its conserved first and last residue. Fields, in order: J gene, D gene, clone size, V gene, CDR3 protein, CDR3 DNA. D genes are given only for firm matches. Size values are once, few and many counts, or a class for expanded clones, and some rows have none.

TRBJ2-1	NA	NA	TRBV10-2	CASRGSWGSSYNEQFF	TGCGCCAGCAGAGGGTCGTGGGGGAGCTCCTACAATGAGCAGTTCTTC
TRBJ2-7	NA	few	TRBV7-9	CASSPQALSYEQYF	TGTGCCAGCAGCCCTCAGGCCCTCTCCTACGAGCAGTACTTC
TRBJ1-6	NA	NA	TRBV6-5	CASSYSNRSPLHF	TGTGCCAGCAGTTACTCGAATCGCTCACCCCTCCACTTT
TRBJ1-2	TRBD1	few	TRBV7-9	CASSLGQPLTYGYTF	TGTGCCAGCAGCTTGGGACAGCCTTTGACCTATGGCTACACCTTC
TRBJ2-7	TRBD2	NA	TRBV27	CASSFRGAYEQYF	TGTGCCAGCAGTTTCCGGGGGGCCTACGAGCAGTACTTC
TRBJ1-1	NA	NA	TRBV9	CASSVGPTRLNTEAFF	TGTGCCAGCAGCGTAGGCCCAACACGGTTGAACACTGAAGCTTTCTTT
TRBJ1-2	NA	once	TRBV6-6	CASSYSSGANYGYTF	TGTGCCAGCAGTTACTCTTCAGGGGCTAACTATGGCTACACCTTC
TRBJ1-2	NA	NA	TRBV5-1	CASSETGLTIYGYTF	TGCGCCAGCAGCGAAACAGGACTGACTATCTATGGCTACACCTTC
TRBJ1-2	NA	NA	TRBV5-1	CASTTSGNHYGYTF	TGCGCCAGCACCACTTCCGGGAATCACTATGGCTACACCTTC
TRBJ2-6	TRBD2	NA	TRBV19	CASTKAGGGAGANVLTF	TGTGCCAGTACTAAAGCCGGGGGGGGCGCTGGGGCCAACGTCCTGACTTTC
TRBJ1-4	NA	NA	TRBV12-5	CASGLVRGGDEKLFF	TGTGCTAGTGGTTTGGTACGGGGGGGTGATGAAAAACTGTTTTTT
TRBJ2-7	NA	NA	TRBV11-2	CASSLVWGYEQYF	TGTGCCAGCAGCTTAGTATGGGGATACGAGCAGTACTTC
TRBJ2-5	NA	once	TRBV7-3	CASSPGARETQYF	TGTGCCAGCAGCCCGGGGGCCCGAGAGACCCAGTACTTC
TRBJ1-3	NA	few	TRBV6-5	CASRDRYSGNTIYF	TGTGCCAGCAGAGACCGCTACTCTGGAAACACCATATATTTT
TRBJ2-1	NA	NA	TRBV5-4	CASSPDAGSSYNEQFF	TGTGCCAGCAGCCCGGACGCGGGAAGCTCCTACAATGAGCAGTTCTTC
TRBJ2-1	NA	NA	TRBV4-1	CASSQDSSSDEQFF	TGCGCCAGCAGCCAAGATTCTAGCAGCGATGAGCAGTTCTTC
TRBJ2-2	TRBD2	NA	TRBV18	CASSPNLADTGELFF	TGTGCCAGCTCACCAAACCTAGCGGACACCGGGGAGCTGTTTTTT
TRBJ1-2	NA	few	TRBV27	CASSLTPANYGYTF	TGTGCCAGCAGTTTAACGCCAGCTAACTATGGCTACACCTTC
TRBJ1-5	NA	NA	TRBV5-8	CASSLDGGANQPQHF	TGTGCCAGCAGCTTGGACGGGGGCGCTAATCAGCCCCAGCATTTT
TRBJ1-1	TRBD1	NA	TRBV5-1	CASSSGQKNTEAFF	TGCGCCAGCAGCTCGGGACAGAAGAACACTGAAGCTTTCTTT
TRBJ2-6	NA	NA	TRBV14	CASSQTDGANVLTF	TGTGCCAGCAGCCAGACCGACGGGGCCAACGTCCTGACTTTC
TRBJ1-2	NA	NA	TRBV5-1	CASSSLGYGYTF	TGCGCCAGCAGCTCCCTGGGGTATGGCTACACCTTC
TRBJ2-1	NA	NA	TRBV28	CASLALEGADSYNEQFF	TGTGCCAGCTTGGCCCTGGAAGGGGCCGACTCCTACAATGAGCAGTTCTTC
TRBJ2-3	NA	NA	TRBV7-2	CASSASAVARDTQYF	TGTGCCAGCAGCGCCAGTGCGGTCGCCCGAGATACGCAGTATTTT